Listed below are T cell receptor beta chains from one sample, sequenced in a study of regulatory T cells in long-lasting Graves disease. TCRdb reprocessed the multiplex PCR reads with MiXCR, giving one entry per CDR3 protein. In the table there are 440,000 or so distinct CDR3 sequences, 14% to 15% of which are singletons. These data also formed part of another study, on T cells in Graves' hyperthyroidism and ophthalmopathy.

The source material was peripheral blood mononuclear cells (PBMCs), sampled at new diagnosis, from a patient treated with antithyroid drugs. The receptors were sampled from a woman in her 30s with Graves disease. CDR3s include the opening cysteine and the closing phenylalanine or tryptophan. The D gene is left open where the match is weak. Size is omitted from some rows. Given values are once, few, many or a class for expanded clones.

clone_size j_call v_call d_call cdr3_aa cdr3_nt
few TRBJ2-1 TRBV10-3 TRBD2 CATSGAPSNEQFF TGTGCCACTAGCGGAGCGCCCTCCAATGAGCAGTTCTTC
few TRBJ2-1 TRBV15 TRBD2 CATSNQGLAGGPFGEQFF TGTGCCACCAGCAACCAGGGACTAGCGGGAGGGCCTTTCGGTGAGCAGTTCTTC
many TRBJ2-5 TRBV27 . CASSWIPDSPETQYF TGTGCCAGCTCATGGATTCCGGACAGTCCAGAGACCCAGTACTTC
few TRBJ2-3 TRBV14 . CASSQTSAADTQYF TGTGCCAGCAGCCAGACATCCGCGGCAGATACGCAGTATTTT
few TRBJ2-3 TRBV24-1 . CATSVPGDGTDTQYF TGTGCCACCAGTGTGCCGGGAGATGGGACAGATACGCAGTATTTT
. TRBJ2-1 TRBV7-2 TRBD2 CASIRSGSSYNEQFF TGTGCCAGCATCCGTAGCGGGAGCTCCTACAATGAGCAGTTCTTC
. TRBJ1-1 TRBV29-1 . CSVEDPWPNTEAFF TGCAGCGTTGAAGATCCGTGGCCTAACACTGAAGCTTTCTTT
many TRBJ1-5 TRBV27 . CASSFARDTNQPQHF TGTGCCAGCAGTTTCGCTCGGGACACCAATCAGCCCCAGCATTTT
many TRBJ2-3 TRBV24-1 . CATRNSVNTDTQYF TGTGCCACCAGAAATAGCGTGAACACAGATACGCAGTATTTT
few TRBJ2-1 TRBV6-2/TRBV6-3 TRBD2 CASRAEVSSGPDKQFF TGTGCCAGCAGGGCCGAAGTGAGTAGCGGGCCAGATAAGCAGTTCTTC
. TRBJ2-5 TRBV29-1 . CSVDRGLGQETHYF TGCAGCGTTGATAGAGGGCTGGGCCAAGAGACCCACTACTTC
many TRBJ2-7 TRBV28 TRBD1 CASSLARRGHYEQYF TGTGCCAGCAGTTTAGCCCGCAGGGGGCACTACGAGCAGTACTTC
many TRBJ2-1 TRBV6-1 . CASSPPGRGGNEQFF TGTGCCAGCAGTCCCCCCGGTAGGGGAGGCAATGAGCAGTTCTTC
many TRBJ1-2 TRBV3-1 TRBD1 CASSDRGSGANYGYTF TGTGCCAGCAGCGACAGGGGAAGCGGAGCTAACTATGGCTACACCTTC
few TRBJ2-7 TRBV27 TRBD2 CAGSLTREVGYEQYF TGTGCCGGCAGTTTAACCCGGGAGGTGGGCTACGAGCAGTACTTC
many TRBJ1-1 TRBV20-1 . CSALRMNTEAFF TGCAGTGCCCTAAGAATGAACACTGAAGCTTTCTTT
many TRBJ2-5 TRBV10-3 TRBD2 CAIGEGRETQYF TGTGCCATCGGGGAGGGCAGAGAGACCCAGTACTTC
many TRBJ2-3 TRBV5-1 TRBD2 CASSLARPSGRIDTQYF TGCGCCAGCAGCTTGGCCCGGCCTAGCGGGAGAATAGATACGCAGTATTTT
. TRBJ1-2 TRBV5-6 . CASSLKGYLYGYTF TGTGCCAGCAGCTTGAAAGGATACCTATATGGCTACACCTTC
few TRBJ2-1 TRBV7-9 . CASSSSRAESSYNEQFF TGTGCCAGCAGCTCCTCAAGAGCGGAAAGCTCCTACAATGAGCAGTTCTTC
many TRBJ1-3 TRBV2 TRBD1 CATTQGAASGNTIYF TGTGCCACCACCCAGGGGGCCGCCTCTGGAAACACCATATATTTT
. TRBJ2-7 TRBV6-5 . CASSSTPQLPYEQYF TGTGCCAGCAGTTCTACCCCTCAGCTGCCCTACGAGCAGTACTTC
many TRBJ1-3 TRBV12-3/TRBV12-4 . CASSWPSWDGNTIYF TGTGCCAGCAGTTGGCCGTCGTGGGACGGAAACACCATATATTTT
many TRBJ2-5 TRBV20-1 . CSARVVETQYF TGCAGTGCTAGAGTGGTAGAGACCCAGTACTTC
. TRBJ1-2 TRBV5-5 . CASSLNTGGYTF TGTGCCAGCAGCTTGAACACAGGTGGCTACACCTTC
many TRBJ1-2 TRBV15 . CATSREDRGLFYGYTF TGTGCCACCAGCCGAGAAGATAGGGGCCTTTTCTATGGCTACACCTTC
many TRBJ1-1 TRBV18 . CASSPAIRAEAFF TGTGCCAGCTCACCGGCAATAAGGGCTGAAGCTTTCTTT
many TRBJ2-3 TRBV6-2/TRBV6-3 TRBD2 CASSSHRLAGTDTQYF TGTGCCAGCAGTTCCCACCGACTAGCGGGCACAGATACGCAGTATTTT
many TRBJ2-3 TRBV2 TRBD1 CASSEVGQGRDTQYF TGTGCCAGCAGTGAAGTTGGACAGGGACGAGATACGCAGTATTTT
many TRBJ2-3 TRBV30 . CAWNRGSDTQYF TGTGCCTGGAATAGGGGGTCAGATACGCAGTATTTT
many TRBJ2-5 TRBV20-1 . CSARPFGDLWETQYF TGCAGTGCTAGACCCTTCGGGGACCTTTGGGAGACCCAGTACTTC
once TRBJ2-3 TRBV6-1 TRBD2 CASSREGVITDTQYF TGTGCCAGCAGTCGGGAGGGGGTCATCACAGATACGCAGTATTTT
few TRBJ2-6 TRBV5-5 . CASSLFPWRGANVLTF TGTGCCAGCAGCTTGTTCCCCTGGCGGGGGGCCAACGTCCTGACTTTC
many TRBJ1-2 TRBV7-3 . CASSSDRDNYGYTF TGTGCCAGCAGCAGTGACCGGGACAACTATGGCTACACCTTC
many TRBJ2-7 TRBV20-1 TRBD2 CSASSGGNEQYF TGCAGTGCTAGCTCGGGAGGGAACGAGCAGTACTTC
. TRBJ2-5 TRBV25-1 . CASSGNVGSEVDPGRQETQYF TGTGCCAGCAGTGGGAATGTCGGCTCTGAAGTGGATCCTGGGCGACAAGAGACCCAGTACTTC
. TRBJ2-7 TRBV6-2/TRBV6-3 . CASSPPRGLMSYEQYF TGTGCCAGCAGTCCACCCCGGGGACTGATGTCCTACGAGCAGTACTTC
many TRBJ2-1 TRBV20-1 TRBD2 CSATGGREDYNEQFF TGCAGTGCTACGGGAGGGCGGGAAGACTACAATGAGCAGTTCTTC
many TRBJ2-5 TRBV9 TRBD2 CASSVGSGMPRETQYF TGTGCCAGCAGCGTAGGTAGCGGGATGCCCCGAGAGACCCAGTACTTC
. TRBJ2-7 TRBV7-9 TRBD1 CASSLAGTGVKYEQYF TGTGCCAGCAGCTTAGCCGGGACAGGGGTGAAGTACGAGCAGTACTTC
many TRBJ2-7 TRBV12-3/TRBV12-4 . CASSSTSSPYEQYF TGTGCCAGCAGTTCAACTAGCAGCCCCTACGAGCAGTACTTC
many TRBJ2-3 TRBV15 . CATSSEEAPGGTDTQYF TGTGCCACCAGCAGCGAAGAGGCGCCCGGGGGCACAGATACGCAGTATTTT
. TRBJ2-2 TRBV7-6 TRBD2 CVSSSGGLAGAGELFF TGTGTCAGCAGCTCCGGCGGACTAGCGGGAGCTGGGGAGCTGTTTTTT
many TRBJ2-1 TRBV11-3 . CASSLDGSRGEQFF TGTGCCAGCAGCTTAGATGGGAGCAGGGGTGAGCAGTTCTTC
. TRBJ2-3 TRBV12-3/TRBV12-4 . CASSYSILRQDTQYF TGTGCCAGCAGTTACTCGATTCTTCGCCAGGATACGCAGTATTTT
many TRBJ2-3 TRBV10-1 TRBD2 CASSEVAGVETDTQYF TGCGCCAGCAGTGAGGTAGCGGGAGTGGAAACAGATACGCAGTATTTT
many TRBJ2-1 TRBV7-9 . CASSSRSNEQFF TGTGCCAGCAGCTCCAGATCGAATGAGCAGTTCTTC
once TRBJ2-6 TRBV19 TRBD2 CASSARGGLGANVLTF TGTGCCAGTAGCGCACGGGGGGGGCTCGGGGCCAACGTCCTGACTTTC
many TRBJ1-5 TRBV5-5 . CASSLLGGDGQPQHF TGTGCCAGCAGCTTGTTAGGAGGGGATGGTCAGCCCCAGCATTTT
. TRBJ2-1 TRBV12-5 . CASGGAWAYNEQFF TGTGCTAGTGGGGGGGCCTGGGCCTACAATGAGCAGTTCTTC
. TRBJ2-7 TRBV6-1 . CASSTLDLNRVEQYF TGTGCCAGCTCAACACTAGATCTCAATCGAGTTGAGCAGTACTTC